These T cell receptor beta chains were read from a single sample in a study of CXCR3-negative and CXCR3-positive naive CD8 T cells. TCRdb reprocessed the 5' RACE reads and reports one entry per CDR3 protein, with no DNA. This specimen shows some 54,000 distinct CDR3 sequences; the ten leading clones hold about 0.57%. The specimen was naive CXCR3+ CD8+ T cells from blood. Source of these receptors: a human donor in good health. Some clones in this sample may be carry-over from other donors' samples. CDR3s include the opening cysteine and the closing phenylalanine or tryptophan.

TRBJ1-6 | TRBV9 | CASSRGSSPLHF
TRBJ2-7 | TRBV5-4 | CASSRPEDYEQYF
TRBJ2-3 | TRBV4-3 | CASSPSEADTQYF
TRBJ1-1 | TRBV29-1 | CSARLSGNTEAFF
TRBJ2-1 | TRBV5-6 | CASRGAGTDVSEQFF
TRBJ2-2 | TRBV4-2 | CASSQEGGTGELFF
TRBJ1-1 | TRBV29-1 | CSVVSEPLMNTEAFF
TRBJ2-1 | TRBV29-1 | CSVESRGEQFF
TRBJ2-2 | TRBV28 | CASSLPDSGSNTGELFF
TRBJ1-2 | TRBV6-5 | CASRADGINYGYTF
TRBJ2-7 | TRBV4-1 | CASSRGTTYEQYF
TRBJ2-7 | TRBV28 | CASSLRDRSSYEQYF
TRBJ2-7 | TRBV29-1 | CSVETGHYEQYF
TRBJ2-7 | TRBV7-2 | CASSFGAAYEQYF
TRBJ1-1 | TRBV9 | CASSAFDRGRMNTEAFF
TRBJ1-1 | TRBV2 | CASSEDGFWNTEAFF
TRBJ2-3 | TRBV2 | CASSYSKSGGEDTQYF
TRBJ1-1 | TRBV12-3/TRBV12-4 | CAGVRGPEAFF
TRBJ2-2 | TRBV24-1 | CATLDPTGELFF
TRBJ1-2 | TRBV4-3 | CASSQDRGAAYGYTF
TRBJ2-7 | TRBV7-6 | CASSLSPPPYEQYF
TRBJ2-3 | TRBV29-1 | CSVGGGALTTDTQYF
TRBJ1-2 | TRBV29-1 | CSASRQEDYGYTF
TRBJ2-1 | TRBV6-5 | CASAAHSSGIYNEQFF
TRBJ2-7 | TRBV7-2 | CASSFAGGAGEQYF
TRBJ2-1 | TRBV7-6 | CASSFGKYNEQFF
TRBJ1-1 | TRBV19 | CASSISAGRALGSGSEAFF
TRBJ2-7 | TRBV11-1 | CASNSLLGYEQYF
TRBJ1-1 | TRBV29-1 | CSVAGGMNTEAFF
TRBJ2-2 | TRBV9 | CASMGGRGTGELFF
TRBJ1-2 | TRBV7-2 | CASSPGAGGFAGYTF
TRBJ1-1 | TRBV4-3 | CASSQDPRTNTEAFF
TRBJ2-1 | TRBV6-4 | CASSDSAAGSYNEQFF
TRBJ2-1 | TRBV7-2 | CASSLAIAYNEQFF
TRBJ2-1 | TRBV28 | CASRLSGASYNEQFF
TRBJ2-7 | TRBV25-1 | CASPPGTAVSEQYF
TRBJ2-1 | TRBV25-1 | CASSKFTISYNEQFF
TRBJ1-3 | TRBV28 | CASSPTGGGNTIYF
TRBJ2-3 | TRBV30 | CAWTDVTDTQYF
TRBJ2-1 | TRBV11-2 | CASSYTGGRYNEQFF
TRBJ1-1 | TRBV4-3 | CASSQVLLQGDTEAFF
TRBJ1-2 | TRBV14 | CASSPGTFFGYTF
TRBJ2-7 | TRBV6-2/TRBV6-3 | CASSTTGPYEQYF
TRBJ1-5 | TRBV28 | CASSSPEDSNQPQHF
TRBJ1-1 | TRBV6-6 | CASSGDRKDAMAFF
TRBJ1-3 | TRBV28 | CASTYESGNTIYF
TRBJ2-7 | TRBV25-1 | CASSTWKLTGGYEQYF
TRBJ2-5 | TRBV13 | CASSLEGETQYF
TRBJ1-3 | TRBV20-1 | CSASVGNSGNTIYF
TRBJ2-7 | TRBV28 | CASSLGQGSEQYF
TRBJ2-5 | TRBV29-1 | CSVGRRGARETQYF
TRBJ2-7 | TRBV7-3 | CASSLTDSPSDEQYF
TRBJ2-5 | TRBV7-9 | CASSFVRGRWQETQYF
TRBJ2-3 | TRBV29-1 | CSAWTSGGPTSTDTQYF
TRBJ2-7 | TRBV13 | CASSRDRVYEQYF
TRBJ2-5 | TRBV15 | CATSRPDRQETQYF
TRBJ2-5 | TRBV29-1 | CSVEDKTGVIQETQYF
TRBJ2-7 | TRBV24-1 | CATSDSSLNEQYF
TRBJ1-1 | TRBV5-1 | CASELGTANTEAFF